This T cell receptor beta chain emerged from a study of neoadjuvant nivolumab and ipilimumab in lung cancer. Study-level findings and limits: Resected tumors had greater TCR richness and clonality than uninvolved lung. Resected-tumor TCR richness correlated positively with pretherapy blood richness.

Turning to this clone: As yet, its antigen is unknown.

V lost 5 bases and J lost 0; bases outside the gene matches: 5. The length of the CDR3 is 15 residues. Germline-derived CDR1 and CDR2 are LNHDA and SQIVND (reference sequence). Sequencing was performed with immunoSEQ multiplex PCR; in TCRdb, only in-frame clones are kept and a portion is missing. This table has thousands of clones, approximately 80% appearing once. The V and J genes are TRBV19 and TRBJ2-3; TRBD1 matches 7 bases. The TCR was taken from an adult with non-small cell lung cancer. The input for sequencing was tumor tissue, taken after neoadjuvant nivolumab, alone or with ipilimumab, at or shortly before surgery. The CDR3 is CASSRDSSSTDTQYF. The CDR3 DNA reads as TGTGCCAGTAGTCGGGACAGCTCTAGCACAGATACGCAGTATTTT. Variable domain in full (rest from reference TRBV19 and TRBJ2-3): DGGITQSPKYLFRKEGQNVTLSCEQNLNHDAMYWYRQDPGQGLRLIYYSQIVNDFQKGDIAEGYSVSREKKESFPLTVTSAQKNPTAFYLCASSRDSSSTDTQYFGPGTRLTVL.